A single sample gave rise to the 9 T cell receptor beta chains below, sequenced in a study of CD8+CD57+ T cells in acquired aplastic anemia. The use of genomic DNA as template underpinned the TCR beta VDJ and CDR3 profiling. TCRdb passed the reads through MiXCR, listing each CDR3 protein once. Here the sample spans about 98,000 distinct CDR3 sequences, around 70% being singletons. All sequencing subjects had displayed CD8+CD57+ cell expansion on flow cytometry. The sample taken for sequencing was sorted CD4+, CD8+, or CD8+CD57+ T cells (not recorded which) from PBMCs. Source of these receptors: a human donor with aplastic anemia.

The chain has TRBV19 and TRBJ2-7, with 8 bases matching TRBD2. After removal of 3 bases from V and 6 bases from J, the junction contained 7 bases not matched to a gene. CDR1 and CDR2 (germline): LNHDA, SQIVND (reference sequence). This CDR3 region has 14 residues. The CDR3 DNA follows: TGTGCCAGTAGTATTTCCGGGAGGGTGAGCGAGCAGTACTTC. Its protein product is CASSISGRVSEQYF.

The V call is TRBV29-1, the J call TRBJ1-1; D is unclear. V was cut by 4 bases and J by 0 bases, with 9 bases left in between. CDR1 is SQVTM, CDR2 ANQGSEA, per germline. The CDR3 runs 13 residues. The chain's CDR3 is CSVGAGMNTEAFF. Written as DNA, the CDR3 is TGCAGCGTTGGTGCGGGGATGAACACTGAAGCTTTCTTT.

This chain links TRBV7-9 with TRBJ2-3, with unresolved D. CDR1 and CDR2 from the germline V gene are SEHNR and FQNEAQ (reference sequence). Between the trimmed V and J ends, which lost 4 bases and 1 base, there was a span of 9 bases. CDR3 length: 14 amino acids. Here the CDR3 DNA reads TGTGCCAGCAGCTCCCCCGAAGGCACAGATACGCAGTATTTT. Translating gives CASSSPEGTDTQYF.

DNA of the CDR3: TGTGCCACCAAACCGCAGGGGGTCAAATACGAGCAGTACTTC. This codes for CATKPQGVKYEQYF. The rearrangement joins TRBV19 to TRBJ2-7; the match to TRBD1 covers 7 bases. The CDR3 runs to 14 residues. Looked up from germline, CDR1 is LNHDA and CDR2 is SQIVND (reference sequence). Losses at the gene ends were 10 bases for V and 4 bases for J; bases not matched to a gene: 13.

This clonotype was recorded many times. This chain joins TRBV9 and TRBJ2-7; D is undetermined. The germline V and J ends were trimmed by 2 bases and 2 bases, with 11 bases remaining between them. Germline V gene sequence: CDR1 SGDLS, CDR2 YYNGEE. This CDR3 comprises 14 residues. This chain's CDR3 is CASSVGGDTYEQYF. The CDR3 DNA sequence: TGTGCCAGCAGCGTGGGCGGAGATACCTACGAGCAGTACTTC.

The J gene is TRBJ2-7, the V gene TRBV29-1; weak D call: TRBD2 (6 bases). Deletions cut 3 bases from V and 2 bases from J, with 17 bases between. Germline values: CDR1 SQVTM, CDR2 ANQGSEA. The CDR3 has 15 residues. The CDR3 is CSVEVPLALTYEQYF. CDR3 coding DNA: TGCAGCGTTGAGGTTCCCCTAGCGCTAACCTACGAGCAGTACTTC.

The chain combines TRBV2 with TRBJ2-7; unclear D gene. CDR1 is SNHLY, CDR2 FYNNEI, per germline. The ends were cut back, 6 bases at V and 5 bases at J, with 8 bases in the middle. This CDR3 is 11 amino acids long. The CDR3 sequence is CASSQDHEQYF. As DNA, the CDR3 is TGTGCCAGCAGCCAAGACCACGAGCAGTACTTC.

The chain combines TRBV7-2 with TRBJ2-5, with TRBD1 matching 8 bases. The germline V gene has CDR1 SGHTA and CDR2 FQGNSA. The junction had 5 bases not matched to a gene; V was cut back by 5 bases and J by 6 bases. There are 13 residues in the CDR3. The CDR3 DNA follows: TGTGCCAGCAGCAAAGACAGGGGCCAGACCCAGTACTTC. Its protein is CASSKDRGQTQYF.

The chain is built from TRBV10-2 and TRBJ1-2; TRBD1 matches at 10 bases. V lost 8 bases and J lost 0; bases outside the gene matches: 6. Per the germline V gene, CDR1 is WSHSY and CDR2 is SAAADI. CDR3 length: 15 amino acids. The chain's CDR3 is CASGDRGPPNYGYTF. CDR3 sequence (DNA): TGCGCCAGCGGGGACAGGGGACCCCCTAACTATGGCTACACCTTC.